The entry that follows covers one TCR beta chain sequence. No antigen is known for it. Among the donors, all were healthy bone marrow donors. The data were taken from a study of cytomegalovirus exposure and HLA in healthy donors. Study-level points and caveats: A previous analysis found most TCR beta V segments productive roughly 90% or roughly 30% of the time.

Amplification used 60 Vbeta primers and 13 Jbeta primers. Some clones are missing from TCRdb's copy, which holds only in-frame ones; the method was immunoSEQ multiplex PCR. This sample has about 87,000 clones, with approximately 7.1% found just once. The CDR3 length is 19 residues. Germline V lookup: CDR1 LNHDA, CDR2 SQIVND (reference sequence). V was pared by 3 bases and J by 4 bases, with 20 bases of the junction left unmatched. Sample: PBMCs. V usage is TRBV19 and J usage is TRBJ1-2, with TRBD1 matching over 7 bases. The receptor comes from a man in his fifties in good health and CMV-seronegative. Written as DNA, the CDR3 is TGTGCCAGTAGTATGGGCCGACAGGGCGGTAGAGCTGGTCTCTATGGCTACACCTTC. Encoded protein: CASSMGRQGGRAGLYGYTF.